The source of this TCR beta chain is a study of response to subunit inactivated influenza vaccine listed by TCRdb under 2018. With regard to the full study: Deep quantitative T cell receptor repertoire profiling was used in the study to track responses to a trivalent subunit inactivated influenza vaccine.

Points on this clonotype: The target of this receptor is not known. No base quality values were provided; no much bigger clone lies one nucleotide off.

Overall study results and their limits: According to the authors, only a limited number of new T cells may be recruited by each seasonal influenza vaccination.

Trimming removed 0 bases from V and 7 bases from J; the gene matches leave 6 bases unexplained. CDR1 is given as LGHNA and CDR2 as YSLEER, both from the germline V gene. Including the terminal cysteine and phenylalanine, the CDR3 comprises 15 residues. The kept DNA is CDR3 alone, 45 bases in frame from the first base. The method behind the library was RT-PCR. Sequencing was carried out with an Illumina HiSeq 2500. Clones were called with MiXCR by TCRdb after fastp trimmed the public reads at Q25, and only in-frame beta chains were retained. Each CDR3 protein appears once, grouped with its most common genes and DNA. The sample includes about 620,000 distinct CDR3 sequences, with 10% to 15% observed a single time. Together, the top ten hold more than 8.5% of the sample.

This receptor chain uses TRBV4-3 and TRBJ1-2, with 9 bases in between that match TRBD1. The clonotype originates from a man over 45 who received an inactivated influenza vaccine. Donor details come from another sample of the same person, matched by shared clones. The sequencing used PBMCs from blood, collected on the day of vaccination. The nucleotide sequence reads TGCGCCAGCAGCCAAGAGGGACAGGGCTTCGGTGGCTACACCTTC. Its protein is CASSQEGQGFGGYTF.